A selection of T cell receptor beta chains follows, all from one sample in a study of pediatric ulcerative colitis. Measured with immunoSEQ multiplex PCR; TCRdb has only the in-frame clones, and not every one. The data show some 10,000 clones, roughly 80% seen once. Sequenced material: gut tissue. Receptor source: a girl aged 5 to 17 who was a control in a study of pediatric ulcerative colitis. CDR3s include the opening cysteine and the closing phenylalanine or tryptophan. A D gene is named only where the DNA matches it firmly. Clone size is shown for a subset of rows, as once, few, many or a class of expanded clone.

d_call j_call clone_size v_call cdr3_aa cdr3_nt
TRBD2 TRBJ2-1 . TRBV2 CASSGLAGPYNEQFF TGTGCCAGCAGTGGACTAGCGGGACCATACAATGAGCAGTTCTTC
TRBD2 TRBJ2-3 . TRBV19 CASEASGRFTDTQYF TGTGCCTCCGAGGCTAGCGGGAGGTTCACAGATACGCAGTATTTT
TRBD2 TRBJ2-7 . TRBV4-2 CASSQDRASGSYEQYF TGTGCCAGCAGCCAAGATAGGGCTAGCGGGAGCTACGAGCAGTACTTC
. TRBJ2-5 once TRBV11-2 CASSWTVQETQYF TGTGCCAGCAGTTGGACTGTTCAAGAGACCCAGTACTTC
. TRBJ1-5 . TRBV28 CASNRSRQPQHF TGTGCCAGCAACCGGTCACGTCAGCCCCAGCATTTT
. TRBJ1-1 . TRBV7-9 CASSPTRGTNTEAFF TGTGCCAGCAGCCCGACAAGGGGGACCAACACTGAAGCTTTCTTT
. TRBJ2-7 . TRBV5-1 CASSLETFREQYF TGCGCCAGCAGCTTGGAGACGTTTCGCGAGCAGTACTTC
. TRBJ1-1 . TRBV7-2 CASRRLGRNNTEAFF TGTGCCAGCAGGCGCCTGGGACGGAATAACACTGAAGCTTTCTTT
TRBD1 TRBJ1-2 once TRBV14 CASSSPGTANYGYTF TGTGCCAGCAGCAGTCCCGGGACAGCTAACTATGGCTACACCTTC
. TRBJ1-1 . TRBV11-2 CASSVNWGNTEAFF TGTGCCAGCAGCGTCAACTGGGGGAACACTGAAGCTTTCTTT
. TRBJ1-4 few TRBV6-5 CASRKPSPYEKLFF TGTGCCAGCAGAAAACCCAGCCCATATGAAAAACTGTTTTTT
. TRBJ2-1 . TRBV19 CASRDLVGDEQFF TGTGCCAGTAGGGATCTGGTGGGCGATGAGCAGTTCTTC
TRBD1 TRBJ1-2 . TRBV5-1 CASSLGTGPNYGYTF TGCGCCAGCAGCCTAGGGACAGGACCCAACTATGGCTACACCTTC
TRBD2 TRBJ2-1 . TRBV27 CASTSLAGGPPWEQFF TGTGCCAGCACCTCCCTAGCGGGAGGCCCCCCCTGGGAGCAGTTCTTC
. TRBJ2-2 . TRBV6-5 CASSYVGPETGELFF TGTGCCAGCAGTTACGTAGGGCCCGAAACCGGGGAGCTGTTTTTT
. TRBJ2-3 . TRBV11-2 CASSQRKLGLGTDTQYF TGTGCCAGCAGCCAAAGGAAGCTGGGCCTCGGCACAGATACGCAGTATTTT
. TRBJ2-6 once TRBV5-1 CASSLELRGGKGANVLTF TGCGCCAGCAGCTTGGAACTACGGGGTGGGAAAGGGGCCAACGTCCTGACTTTC
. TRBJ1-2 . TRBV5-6 CASSPSAGHDRGYTF TGTGCCAGCAGCCCGTCGGCCGGACACGATAGGGGCTACACCTTC
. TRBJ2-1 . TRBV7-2 CASRRGDAGFF TGTGCCAGCAGAAGAGGGGACGCTGGGTTCTTC
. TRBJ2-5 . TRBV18 CASSPNQETQYF TGTGCCAGCTCACCGAACCAAGAGACCCAGTACTTC
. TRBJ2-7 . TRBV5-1 CASSMGAANTYEQYF TGCGCCAGCAGCATGGGGGCGGCCAACACCTACGAGCAGTACTTC
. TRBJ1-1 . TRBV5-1 CASSLDLGYNTEAFF TGCGCCAGCAGCTTGGATCTGGGGTATAACACTGAAGCTTTCTTT
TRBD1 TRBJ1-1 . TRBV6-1 CASSDSGQGGPNTEAFF TGTGCCAGCAGTGATTCAGGACAGGGGGGTCCGAACACTGAAGCTTTCTTT
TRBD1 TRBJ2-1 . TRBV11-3 CASSFRGLYNEQFF TGTGCCAGCAGCTTCAGGGGGCTATACAATGAGCAGTTCTTC
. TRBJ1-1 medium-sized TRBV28 CASSLSERAFF TGTGCCAGCAGTCTCTCGGAACGAGCTTTCTTT
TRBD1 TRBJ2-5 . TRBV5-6 CASSGYRGRGPLQETQYF TGTGCCAGCAGCGGGTACAGGGGGCGCGGGCCCCTACAAGAGACCCAGTACTTC
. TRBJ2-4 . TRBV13 CASSPILVSAKNIQYF TGTGCCAGCAGCCCCATACTGGTTTCAGCCAAAAACATTCAGTACTTC
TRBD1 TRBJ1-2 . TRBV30 CAWRETGGAGYGYTF TGTGCCTGGAGGGAAACAGGGGGCGCCGGCTATGGCTACACCTTC
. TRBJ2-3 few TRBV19 CASTLRGDTDTQYF TGTGCCAGCACCTTACGCGGGGACACAGATACGCAGTATTTT
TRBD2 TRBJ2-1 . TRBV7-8 CASSPWTSGSGSNEQFF TGTGCCAGCAGCCCTTGGACTAGCGGGAGTGGGAGCAATGAGCAGTTCTTC
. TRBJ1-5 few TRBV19 CASSIGVYSNQPQHF TGTGCCAGTAGTATAGGTGTTTATAGCAATCAGCCCCAGCATTTT
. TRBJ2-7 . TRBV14 CASSQVSQALLGQYF TGTGCCAGCAGCCAAGTATCCCAGGCCCTGTTGGGGCAGTACTTC
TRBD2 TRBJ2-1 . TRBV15 CATSETGTSGRAKQFF TGTGCCACCAGCGAAACCGGGACTAGCGGGAGGGCCAAGCAGTTCTTC
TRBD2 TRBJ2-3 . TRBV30 CAWSAGLESDTQYF TGTGCCTGGAGTGCCGGACTAGAATCAGATACGCAGTATTTT
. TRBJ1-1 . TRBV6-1 CASQLAAMNTEAFF TGTGCCAGCCAATTGGCGGCCATGAACACTGAAGCTTTCTTT
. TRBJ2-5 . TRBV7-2 CASSLELGAVGTQYF TGTGCCAGCAGCTTAGAGCTGGGGGCAGTTGGGACCCAGTACTTC
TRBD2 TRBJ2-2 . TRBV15 CATSREAGGRTGELFF TGTGCCACCAGCAGAGAGGCGGGAGGGCGCACCGGGGAGCTGTTTTTT
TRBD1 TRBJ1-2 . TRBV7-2 CASSFNRGNYGYTF TGTGCCAGCAGCTTCAACAGGGGGAACTATGGCTACACCTTC
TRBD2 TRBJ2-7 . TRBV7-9 CARSLRLAGPYEQYF TGTGCCCGCAGCCTCAGACTAGCGGGCCCTTACGAGCAGTACTTC
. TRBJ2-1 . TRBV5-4 CASSSPTEGSRGEQFF TGTGCCAGCAGCTCACCGACGGAAGGATCGCGGGGTGAGCAGTTCTTC
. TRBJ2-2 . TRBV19 CASRLPGRTGELFF TGTGCCAGTAGACTCCCCGGGCGAACCGGGGAGCTGTTTTTT
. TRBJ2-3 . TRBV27 CASTGAFADTQYF TGTGCCAGCACCGGGGCCTTCGCAGATACGCAGTATTTT
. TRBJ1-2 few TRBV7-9 CASSLGQGDIVGGYTF TGTGCCAGCAGCTTAGGCCAGGGAGACATAGTCGGTGGCTACACCTTC
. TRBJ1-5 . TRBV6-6 CASSFKRQPQHF TGTGCCAGCAGCTTCAAACGTCAGCCCCAGCATTTT
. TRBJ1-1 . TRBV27 CASSPLNREKNTEAFF TGTGCCAGCAGTCCATTAAACAGGGAGAAGAACACTGAAGCTTTCTTT
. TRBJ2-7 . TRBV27 CASRDSSYEQYF TGTGCCAGCAGGGACAGTTCCTACGAGCAGTACTTC
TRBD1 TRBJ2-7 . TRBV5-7 CATTGTAYEQYF TGTGCCACAACCGGGACAGCCTACGAGCAGTACTTC
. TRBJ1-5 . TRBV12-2 CASRLPQGEGDQPQHF TGTGCAAGTCGCTTACCTCAGGGCGAGGGGGATCAGCCCCAGCATTTT
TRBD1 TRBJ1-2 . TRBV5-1 CASSLYTGEDYGYTF TGCGCCAGCAGCTTGTACACAGGGGAAGACTATGGCTACACCTTC
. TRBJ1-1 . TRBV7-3 CASSLAARTEAFF TGTGCCAGCAGCTTAGCAGCCCGGACTGAAGCTTTCTTT
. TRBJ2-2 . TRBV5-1 CASSPGGPRGELFF TGCGCCAGCAGCCCTGGAGGGCCCCGCGGGGAGCTGTTTTTT
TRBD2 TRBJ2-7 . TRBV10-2 CASSEGREYEQYF TGCGCCAGCAGTGAGGGGCGGGAGTACGAGCAGTACTTC
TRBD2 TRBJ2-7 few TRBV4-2 CASRPGLAVPYEQYF TGTGCCAGCAGGCCGGGACTAGCGGTACCCTACGAGCAGTACTTC
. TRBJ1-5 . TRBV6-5 CASSGGFANQPQHF TGTGCCAGCAGTGGGGGGTTTGCCAATCAGCCCCAGCATTTT
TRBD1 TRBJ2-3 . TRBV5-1 CASSRVEGGPATDTQYF TGCGCCAGCAGCCGCGTCGAAGGGGGCCCCGCCACAGATACGCAGTATTTT